This T cell receptor beta chain originates from a study of identical twins. Each cDNA held unique molecular identifiers, and template switching gave it a universal primer site. TCRdb passed the 5' RACE reads through MiXCR, listing each CDR3 protein once. Seen here are roughly 250,000 distinct CDR3 sequences, roughly 13% observed once, and the top ten hold around 9%. Findings of the study overall: One should note that invariant MAIT and iNKT cells could partly confound zero-insertion analyses.

CDR3 length: 14 amino acids. The germline V and J ends were trimmed by 5 bases and 5 bases, with 15 bases remaining between them. Germline V gene data show CDR1 as MNHNS and CDR2 as SASEGT. This clonotype showed up just a few times. Its antigen is unknown. The rearrangement uses TRBV6-1 and TRBJ2-5, with D perhaps TRBD1 or TRBD2 (5 bases each). The sequenced sample consisted of memory (CD45RO+) T cells sorted from blood. The receptor's source is a woman between 18 and 29 years old in good health. CDR3 residues: CASSTNWGGETQYF. The CDR3 nucleotides are TGTGCCAGCAGTACCAATTGGGGCGGGGAGACCCAGTACTTC.